This is a list of T cell receptor beta chains from one sample in a study of cytomegalovirus exposure and HLA in healthy donors. Assay: immunoSEQ multiplex PCR; the TCRdb copy retains only in-frame clones and omits some. Of about 110,000 clones listed, roughly 71% were seen once; the top ten hold roughly 5.3%. The sequencing sample was made of PBMCs. These receptors originate from a woman in her 70s in good health and CMV-seropositive. Both conserved end residues are part of each CDR3. A D gene is named only where the DNA matches it firmly. Clone size is stated in some rows and not others, as once, few, many or a class when expanded.

j_gene,abundance,d_gene,v_gene,CDR3nt,CDR3aa
TRBJ2-1,.,TRBD1,TRBV7-9,TGTGCCAGCAGCCCTGGACAGGGCTCCTACAATGAGCAGTTCTTC,CASSPGQGSYNEQFF
TRBJ2-3,.,TRBD2,TRBV5-1,TGCGCCAGCAGCTTGCGGGGGGAGGGACTAGATACGCAGTATTTT,CASSLRGEGLDTQYF
TRBJ2-7,.,.,TRBV10-1,TGCGCCAGCAGTACAACCCAGTACGAGCAGTACTTC,CASSTTQYEQYF
TRBJ2-7,few,TRBD1,TRBV7-6,TGTGCCAGCAGCAAAGGAGGGACAGGGACGTACGAGCAGTACTTC,CASSKGGTGTYEQYF
TRBJ2-5,.,TRBD2,TRBV5-1,TGCGCCAGCCGCGCTCGGGGGGGGCCTTGGGAGACCCAGTACTTC,CASRARGGPWETQYF
TRBJ1-1,.,.,TRBV2,TGTGCCAGCATCTATCAGGTCGAAGCTTTCTTT,CASIYQVEAFF
TRBJ2-7,few,.,TRBV7-9,TGTGCCAGCAGCTCTCTATGGAGTCACGAGCAGTACTTC,CASSSLWSHEQYF
TRBJ1-6,.,.,TRBV2,TGTGCCAGCAGTGTCCAGGATTCACCCCTCCACTTT,CASSVQDSPLHF
TRBJ2-5,.,TRBD1,TRBV5-1,TGCGCCAGCAGCGCCTTCGGACAGGGGGCCGGGGAGACCCAGTACTTC,CASSAFGQGAGETQYF
TRBJ2-2,.,.,TRBV21-1,TGTGCCAGCTCGGGACATCGGGCCGGGGAGCTGTTTTTT,CASSGHRAGELFF
TRBJ1-2,.,.,TRBV5-6,TGTGCCAGCAGCTTGAGACAGTCACGATTGGGAGGCTACACCTTC,CASSLRQSRLGGYTF
TRBJ2-3,.,TRBD2,TRBV10-3,TGTGCCATCAGTGACCTAGCGGGGGACTCAGATACGCAGTATTTT,CAISDLAGDSDTQYF
TRBJ1-5,.,TRBD1,TRBV7-2,TGTGCCAGCAGCTTAGGTCAGGGGGGATATAGCAATCAGCCCCAGCATTTT,CASSLGQGGYSNQPQHF
TRBJ2-2,.,.,TRBV4-2,TGTGCCAGCAGCCAAAACCCATCCCCTATAAACACCGGGGAGCTGTTTTTT,CASSQNPSPINTGELFF
TRBJ1-5,.,.,TRBV6-5,TGTGTCAGCAGTTACTCGAGTGGGAGACAGCCCCAGCATTTT,CVSSYSSGRQPQHF
TRBJ1-1,.,TRBD1,TRBV19,TGTGCCAGTACCCCCCTACCGGGACAGCAAGCTTTCTTT,CASTPLPGQQAFF
TRBJ2-3,.,.,TRBV18,TGTGCCAGCTCACCACTTGGACTTACTACCACAGATACGCAGTATTTT,CASSPLGLTTTDTQYF
TRBJ1-6,.,TRBD1,TRBV5-6,TGTGCCAGCAGCTTCCCGACAGGGAGTGGTAATTCACCCCTCCACTTT,CASSFPTGSGNSPLHF
TRBJ1-2,.,.,TRBV11-2,TGTGCCAGCAGCCCCTTAAGGGGCATTCGGTTTGGCTACACCTTC,CASSPLRGIRFGYTF
TRBJ2-5,.,TRBD2,TRBV6-5,TGTGCCAGCACCCCCCGTGCTAGCGGACAAGAGACCCAGTACTTC,CASTPRASGQETQYF
TRBJ2-3,.,.,TRBV10-3,TGTGCCATCAGTGAAATACGGACAGATACGCAGTATTTT,CAISEIRTDTQYF
TRBJ2-7,few,TRBD2,TRBV4-3,TGCGCCAGCAGCGTCGGGGAGCGGGGGGTTTATGAGCAGTACTTC,CASSVGERGVYEQYF
TRBJ1-2,.,TRBD1,TRBV2,TGTGCCAGCAGTGCCGGGACAGGGGTCCCGTACCGCTATGGCTACACCTTC,CASSAGTGVPYRYGYTF
TRBJ2-7,few,TRBD1,TRBV7-2,TGTGCCAGCAGCTTCCAGGGGGCCCGAGCCCCCTACGAGCAGTACTTC,CASSFQGARAPYEQYF
TRBJ2-7,.,.,TRBV6-6,TGTGCCAGCAGTTACGCAGGGGCGTATGAGCAGTACTTC,CASSYAGAYEQYF
TRBJ1-2,.,.,TRBV30,TGTGCCACGATAAGCCCGGACAGATCTAACTATGGCTACACCTTC,CATISPDRSNYGYTF
TRBJ1-2,.,.,TRBV4-1,TGCGCCAGCAGCCAACCACGGCGGGGGTCTAACTATGGCTACACCTTC,CASSQPRRGSNYGYTF
TRBJ1-6,once,TRBD1,TRBV19,TGTGCCAGTAGTATTGGACAGGGAGTTTCACCCCTCCACTTT,CASSIGQGVSPLHF
TRBJ2-1,.,.,TRBV30,TGTGCCTGGAGTGGACAGGTGGGGTCCTACAATGAGCAGTTCTTC,CAWSGQVGSYNEQFF
TRBJ1-6,.,.,TRBV6-5,TGTGCCAGCACGGGGAGCTCCTATAATTCACCCCTCCACTTT,CASTGSSYNSPLHF